Reported below is one T cell receptor beta chain. This table comes from immunoSEQ multiplex PCR, and its TCRdb copy is limited to in-frame clones, with some not included. The sample shows 70,000 to 95,000 clones, over 80% of them seen only once. These data originate in a study of blood T cell repertoires in COVID-19. The CDR3 sequence is 15 residues long. V shed 0 bases and J shed 4 bases, with 12 bases lying between them. Germline V gene sequence: CDR1 ENHRY, CDR2 SYGVKD. The sample consisted of peripheral blood. The gene calls are TRBV10-3 and TRBJ1-1; no definite D call. The clonotype originates from a woman in her 70s with active or convalescent COVID-19. DNA for the CDR3: TGTGCCATCAGTGAGTCAGAGTCTTCTAGCACTGAAGCTTTCTTT. Translation gives CAISESESSSTEAFF.